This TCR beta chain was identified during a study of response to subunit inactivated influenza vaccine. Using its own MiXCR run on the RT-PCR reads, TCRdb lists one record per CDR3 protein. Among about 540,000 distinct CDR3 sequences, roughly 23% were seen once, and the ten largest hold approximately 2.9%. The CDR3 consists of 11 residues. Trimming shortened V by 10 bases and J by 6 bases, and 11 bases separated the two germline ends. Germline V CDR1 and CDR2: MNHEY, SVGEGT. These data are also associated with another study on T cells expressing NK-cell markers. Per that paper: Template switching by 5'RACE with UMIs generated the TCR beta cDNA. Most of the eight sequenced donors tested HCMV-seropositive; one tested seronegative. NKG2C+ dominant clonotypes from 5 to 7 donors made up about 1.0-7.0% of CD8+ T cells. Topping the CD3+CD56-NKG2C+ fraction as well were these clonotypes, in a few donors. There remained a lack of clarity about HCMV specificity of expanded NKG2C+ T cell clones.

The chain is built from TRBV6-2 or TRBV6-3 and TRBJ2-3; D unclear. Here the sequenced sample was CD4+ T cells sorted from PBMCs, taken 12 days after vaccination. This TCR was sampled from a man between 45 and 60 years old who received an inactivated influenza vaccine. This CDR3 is CATSIVDTQYF. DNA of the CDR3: TGTGCCACCTCCATTGTGGATACGCAGTATTTT.